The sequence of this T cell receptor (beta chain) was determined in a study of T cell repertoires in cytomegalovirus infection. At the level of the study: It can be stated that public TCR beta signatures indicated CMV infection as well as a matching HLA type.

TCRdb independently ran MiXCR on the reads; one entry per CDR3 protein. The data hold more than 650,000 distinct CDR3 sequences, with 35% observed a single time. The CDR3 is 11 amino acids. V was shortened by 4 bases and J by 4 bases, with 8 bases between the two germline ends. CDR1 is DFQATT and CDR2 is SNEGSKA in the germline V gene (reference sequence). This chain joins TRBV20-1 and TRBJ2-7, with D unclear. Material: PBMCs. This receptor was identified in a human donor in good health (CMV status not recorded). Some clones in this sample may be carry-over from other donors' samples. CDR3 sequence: CSATQLYEQYF. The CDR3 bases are TGCAGTGCTACCCAGCTTTACGAGCAGTACTTC.